The 27 T cell receptor beta chains below were found in one sample sequenced in a study of breast tumors, draining lymph nodes, adjacent tissues. TCRdb analysed the multiplex PCR reads with MiXCR anew, one entry per CDR3 protein. The top ten hold just over 1.4% of the sample, which has approximately 210,000 distinct CDR3 sequences, less than 40% seen once. Samples came from axillary lymph nodes draining the breast cancer. What was sequenced was axillary lymph node tissue. All receptors come from a female donor with breast cancer. Some clones in this sample may be carry-over from other donors' samples.

The chain links TRBV3-1 to TRBJ2-4; 9 nucleotides line up with TRBD1. Trimming removed 3 bases from V and 4 bases from J; junction bases left unmatched: 10. CDR1 is LGHDT, CDR2 YNNKEL, per germline (reference sequence). There are 17 residues in the CDR3. The DNA for the CDR3 is TGTGCCAGCAGCCAGGGGGGGGACAGGGTGATAAAAAACATTCAGTACTTC. It is translated as CASSQGGDRVIKNIQYF. The complete variable domain, with remaining parts taken from reference TRBV3-1 and TRBJ2-4, reads DTAVSQTPKYLVTQMGNDKSIKCEQNLGHDTMYWYKQDSKKFLKIMFSYNNKELIINETVPNRFSPKSPDKAHLNLHINSLELGDSAVYFCASSQGGDRVIKNIQYFGAGTRLSVL.

The sample holds many counts of this clonotype. This chain uses TRBV2 with TRBJ1-2; 8 bases are shared with TRBD1. The germline V gene encodes CDR1 SNHLY and CDR2 FYNNEI. The CDR3 runs to 13 residues. V was clipped by 5 bases and J by 8 bases; unmatched bases: 7. As DNA, the CDR3 is TGTGCCAGCAGTTTGGACAGGGACAGGGGCTACACCTTC. This translates into CASSLDRDRGYTF. Using reference TRBV2 and TRBJ1-2 for the parts outside the CDR3, the full variable domain is EPEVTQTPSHQVTQMGQEVILRCVPISNHLYFYWYRQILGQKVEFLVSFYNNEISEKSEIFDDQFSVERPDGSNFTLKIRSTKLEDSAMYFCASSLDRDRGYTFGSGTRLTVV.

The rearrangement joins TRBV7-9 to TRBJ2-7; 8 bases agree with TRBD1. V shed 5 bases and J 2 bases; nucleotides not matched to a gene: 5. CDR1 and CDR2 (germline): SEHNR, FQNEAQ (reference sequence). This CDR3 has 14 amino acids. CDR3: CASSGGTGPYEQYF. The CDR3 coding sequence is TGTGCCAGCAGCGGTGGGACAGGCCCCTACGAGCAGTACTTC.

This clonotype was recorded at least ten times. The genes are TRBV16 and TRBJ1-5; no firm D call. Trimming took 4 bases from V and 2 from J, leaving 9 bases between them. The germline V gene encodes CDR1 KGHSY and CDR2 FQNENV. The CDR3 covers 14 residues. Written as DNA, the CDR3 is TGTGCCAGCAGCCGGATGTTCGGCAATCAGCCCCAGCATTTT. It specifies CASSRMFGNQPQHF.

V usage is TRBV2 and J usage is TRBJ2-6; 7 nucleotides agree with TRBD1. The CDR3 extends over 10 amino acids. V shed 3 bases and J 18 bases; nucleotides not matched to a gene: 2. Germline assignment: CDR1 SNHLY and CDR2 FYNNEI. CDR3 coding DNA: TGTGCCAGCAGTGAGAGGACAGGGACTTTC. Encoded protein: CASSERTGTF.

The gene calls are TRBV24-1 and TRBJ2-2; 9 bases are a match to TRBD2. Trimming cost V 4 bases and J 8 bases; bases outside gene matches: 7. CDR1 and CDR2 (germline): KGHDR, SFDVKD. CDR3 length: 15 residues. CDR3 loop: CATSDPGSGRGELFF. CDR3 DNA: TGTGCCACCAGTGACCCAGGTAGCGGGAGAGGGGAGCTGTTTTTT.

This clonotype was observed many times. The chain has TRBV7-2 and TRBJ2-2; 7 nucleotides align to TRBD2. Germline CDR1 and CDR2: SGHTA and FQGNSA. CDR3 size: 14 residues. V lost 5 bases to trimming and J lost 7 bases; unmatched junction nucleotides: 7. CDR3 nucleotides: TGTGCCAGCAGCCGGGTGGGGGGGGTCGGGGAGCTGTTTTTT. This translates into CASSRVGGVGELFF.

A remark on this clonotype: At one of its ends the junction is not consistent with the germline gene, which may arise from a read error. The chain links TRBV20-1 to TRBJ2-7; D not certain. The CDR3 is 14 amino acids. Germline assignment: CDR1 DFQATT and CDR2 SNEGSKA (reference sequence). This CDR3 reads CSAGARGFSSEQYF. For the CDR3, the DNA is TGCAGTGCTGGCGCTCGTGGGTTTTCCTCCGAGCAGTACTTC.

The table lists this clonotype with many counts. The chain combines TRBV20-1 with TRBJ2-3; 7 nucleotides align to TRBD2. CDR1 and CDR2 (germline): DFQATT, SNEGSKA (reference sequence). The CDR3 has 15 amino acids. V was pared by 0 bases and J by 1 base, with 4 bases of the junction left unmatched. DNA for the CDR3: TGCAGTGCTAGAGAACTAGCGTACCGCACAGATACGCAGTATTTT. It yields the protein CSARELAYRTDTQYF.

In its sample, this clonotype was seen many times. J is TRBJ2-3 and V is TRBV20-1, with 11 bases aligning to TRBD2. The J segment lost 6 bases and the V segment lost 3 bases, leaving 8 bases of the junction unmatched. The CDR3 contains 15 residues. Germline CDR1 reads DFQATT; CDR2 reads SNEGSKA (reference sequence). The CDR3 loop is CSASRPLAGDDTQYF. CDR3 DNA sequence: TGCAGTGCTAGCCGACCACTAGCGGGAGATGATACGCAGTATTTT.

There are many counts of this clonotype. The rearrangement links TRBV20-1 to TRBJ2-5; possibly TRBD2 for D (5 bases). Germline CDR1 reads DFQATT; CDR2 reads SNEGSKA (reference sequence). This CDR3 region has 15 residues. Between the trimmed V and J ends, which lost 7 bases and 0 bases, there was a span of 18 bases. The CDR3 protein is CSGSPGKGHQETQYF. CDR3 in DNA: TGCAGTGGGAGCCCGGGAAAGGGCCACCAAGAGACCCAGTACTTC.

Comment on this clonotype: Relative to the germline gene, one junction end is altered; a read error may explain this. V usage is TRBV9 and J usage is TRBJ2-3; TRBD2 matches 9 bases. Looked up from germline, CDR1 is SGDLS and CDR2 is YYNGEE. This CDR3 has 15 residues. The CDR3 here is CASSVLAGSTDTPHF. The CDR3 nucleotides read TGTGCCAGCAGCGTACTAGCGGGGTCCACAGATACGCCGCATTTT. Combining the CDR3 with reference TRBV9 and TRBJ2-3 gives the whole variable domain DSGVTQTPKHLITATGQRVTLRCSPRSGDLSVYWYQQSLDQGLQFLIQYYNGEERAKGNILERFSAQQFPDLHSELNLSSLELGDSALYFCASSVLAGSTDTPHFGPGTRLTVL.

The V gene is TRBV20-1, the J gene TRBJ1-2; possibly TRBD1 for D (6 bases). This CDR3 contains 13 residues. CDR1 is DFQATT, CDR2 SNEGSKA, per germline (reference sequence). With 0 bases removed from V and 6 bases from J, the gap between germline ends came to 11 bases. In DNA form, the CDR3 reads TGCAGTGCTAGAGAAGGGACAAAGCATGGCTACACCTTC. It codes for CSAREGTKHGYTF.

This clonotype was counted at least ten times. The V and J genes are TRBV5-8 and TRBJ1-4; D remains ambiguous. Trimming stripped 4 bases from V and 4 bases from J, with 14 bases between. Germline V gene lookup returns CDR1 SGHTS and CDR2 YDEGEE. CDR3 length: 15 amino acids. The CDR3, as DNA: TGTGCCAGCAGCACTAGCGGGAGCAATAATGAAAAACTGTTTTTT. This sequence encodes CASSTSGSNNEKLFF.

This clonotype was seen at least ten times. The chain employs TRBV7-8 and TRBJ1-4; D remains ambiguous. The CDR3 extends over 16 amino acids. V lost 0 bases and J lost 3, with 11 bases in between. Germline V gene lookup returns CDR1 SGHVS and CDR2 FQNEAQ. The CDR3 nucleotides are TGTGCCAGCAGCTTAGCGGCGTCCGAACCTAATGAAAAACTGTTTTTT. Its translation: CASSLAASEPNEKLFF.

This clonotype was seen repeatedly, ten times or more. V gene TRBV5-5 combines with J gene TRBJ1-5, with 7 bases matching TRBD1. The junction had 20 bases not matched to a gene; V was cut back by 2 bases and J by 3 bases. The CDR3 is 20 residues long. Germline CDR1 reads SGHKS; CDR2 reads YYEKEE (reference sequence). Here the CDR3 DNA reads TGTGCCAGCAGCTTAACTATCGGAGACAGGGCCACAAGGGTCAATCAGCCCCAGCATTTT. Amino acid sequence: CASSLTIGDRATRVNQPQHF.

At least ten counts were recorded for this clonotype. The chain carries TRBV7-6 and TRBJ2-3; D may be TRBD2 (5 bases). Per germline, CDR1 SGHVS and CDR2 FNYEAQ. The length of the CDR3 is 14 residues. V lost 5 bases and J lost 0, with 9 bases in between. Here the CDR3 DNA reads TGTGCCAGCAGCGAGGGTTTTAGCACAGATACGCAGTATTTT. It specifies CASSEGFSTDTQYF.

The chain couples TRBV6-5 to TRBJ1-1, with D unclear. The CDR3 runs 14 residues. Trimming shortened V by 0 bases and J by 6 bases, and 11 bases separated the two germline ends. In germline, CDR1 is MNHEY, CDR2 SVGAGI. The CDR3 DNA reads TGTGCCAGCAGTTACTCGAATGTATTCGCTGAAGCTTTCTTT. This sequence encodes CASSYSNVFAEAFF.

This clonotype was picked up many times. The V gene is TRBV9, the J gene TRBJ1-5; D remains ambiguous. This CDR3 region has 14 residues. V lost 0 bases and J lost 1, with 5 bases in between. The germline CDR1 and CDR2 sequences are SGDLS and YYNGEE. The CDR3 loop reads CASSVGKSNQPQHF. As DNA, the CDR3 is TGTGCCAGCAGCGTAGGCAAGAGCAATCAGCCCCAGCATTTT.

In its sample, this clonotype was seen a few times. The chain links TRBV6-2 or TRBV6-3 to TRBJ2-2; TRBD2 agrees at 7 bases. The CDR3 is made up of 14 amino acids. Germline-derived CDR1 and CDR2 are MNHEY and SVGEGT. J was trimmed by 4 bases and V by 11 bases; bases with no gene match: 10. CDR3 amino acids: CAGQHSGVTGELFF. CDR3 bases: TGTGCCGGCCAACACAGCGGGGTCACCGGGGAGCTGTTTTTT.

The chain employs TRBV19 and TRBJ2-2; D remains ambiguous. Deletions cut 1 base from V and 8 bases from J, with 5 bases between. This CDR3 is built from 12 residues. Per the germline V gene, CDR1 is LNHDA and CDR2 is SQIVND (reference sequence). The CDR3 spells CASSIVAGELFF. The CDR3 bases are TGTGCCAGTAGTATAGTGGCAGGGGAGCTGTTTTTT.

The chain employs TRBV5-6 and TRBJ2-5; a weak D match, TRBD2 (5 bases). V was clipped by 3 bases and J by 2 bases, with 17 bases between them. Per the germline V gene, CDR1 is SGHDT and CDR2 is YYEEEE. The CDR3 loop spans 16 amino acids. CDR3 sequence: CASSSRGTCGQETQYF. The CDR3 DNA follows: TGTGCCAGCAGCTCGCGTGGCACCTGCGGGCAAGAGACCCAGTACTTC. Full variable domain (missing parts from reference TRBV5-6 and TRBJ2-5): DAGVTQSPTHLIKTRGQQVTLRCSPKSGHDTVSWYQQALGQGPQFIFQYYEEEERQRGNFPDRFSGHQFPNYSSELNVNALLLGDSALYLCASSSRGTCGQETQYFGPGTRLLVL.

This clonotype was observed at least ten times. V and J are TRBV20-1 and TRBJ2-5; a possible D gene is TRBD2 (6 bases). Between the trimmed V and J ends, which lost 5 bases and 5 bases, there was a span of 18 bases. CDR3 length equals 14 residues. Germline CDR1 reads DFQATT; CDR2 reads SNEGSKA (reference sequence). CDR3 sequence: CSAPSSAKAETQYF. CDR3 coding DNA: TGCAGTGCTCCTTCTAGCGCCAAGGCGGAGACCCAGTACTTC.

This clonotype has just a few counts. A much larger clone differs by one base, so this may be a read error. The chain carries TRBV6-5 and TRBJ2-7; D is possibly TRBD1 or TRBD2 (8 bases each). CDR1 MNHEY and CDR2 SVGAGI come from the germline V gene. This CDR3 is 14 amino acids long. The chain's CDR3 is CASSFDRGLDEQCF. In nucleotides, the CDR3 is TGTGCCAGCAGTTTCGACAGGGGACTAGACGAGCAGTGCTTC.

In the case of this clonotype: With a much larger clone just one base away, this may be a read error. The rearrangement joins TRBV5-6 to TRBJ2-3; possible D gene TRBD1, 5 bases. This CDR3 has 12 amino acids. The germline V gene encodes CDR1 SGHDT and CDR2 YYEEEE. Here the CDR3 DNA reads TGTGCCAGCAGCGGGGCCACAGCTACGCAGTATTTT. Amino acid sequence: CASSGATATQYF.

Ten or more counts support this clonotype. The rearrangement links TRBV20-1 to TRBJ2-2; no clear D gene. Germline loops: CDR1 DFQATT, CDR2 SNEGSKA (reference sequence). With 3 bases removed from V and 5 bases from J, the gap between germline ends came to 10 bases. The CDR3 runs to 13 residues. CDR3 in amino acids: CSASRSRTGELFF. CDR3 in DNA: TGCAGTGCTAGTCGCAGTAGGACCGGGGAGCTGTTTTTT.

This clonotype was recorded at least ten times. This chain links TRBV30 with TRBJ2-1; D unresolved. Trimming removed 4 bases from V and 10 bases from J, with 20 bases in between. Germline CDR1 and CDR2: GTSNPN and SVGIG (reference sequence). The length of the CDR3 is 14 residues. The DNA of the CDR3 is TGTGCCTGGAATCTGAACCCTCGAGATCGGGAGCAGTTCTTC. Translated: CAWNLNPRDREQFF.